This TCR beta chain was retrieved from a study of T cell changes during pregnancy in multiple sclerosis. V was pared by 1 base and J by 7 bases, with 8 bases between. The CDR3 spans 13 residues. The V gene's germline CDR1 is MNHNS and CDR2 SASEGT. This clone was seen only a few times. TCRdb's table, derived via immunoSEQ multiplex PCR, lists solely in-frame clones and lacks some. The sample includes tens of thousands of clones, 90% of them seen just once. This TCR derives from a female donor in good health, enrolled as a control in a pregnancy study. The chain recombines TRBV6-1 with TRBJ1-5, with no clear D. The source was peripheral blood, collected in the third trimester of pregnancy. The DNA of the CDR3 is TGTGCCAGCAGTGAAGAGGAGTGGCAGCCCCAGCATTTT. Translating it yields CASSEEEWQPQHF.